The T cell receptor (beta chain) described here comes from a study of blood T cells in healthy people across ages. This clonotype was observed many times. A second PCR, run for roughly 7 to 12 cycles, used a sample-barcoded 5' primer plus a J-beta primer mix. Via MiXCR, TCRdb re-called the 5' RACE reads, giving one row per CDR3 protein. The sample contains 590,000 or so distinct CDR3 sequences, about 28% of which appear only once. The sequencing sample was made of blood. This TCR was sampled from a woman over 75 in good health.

The CDR3 reads CASSLHRAQETQYF. The CDR3 DNA reads TGTGCCAGCAGTCTCCACAGGGCTCAAGAGACCCAGTACTTC. This chain connects TRBV12-3 or TRBV12-4 to TRBJ2-5, with a possible D match to TRBD1 (6 bases). Trimming took 5 bases from V and 2 from J, leaving 12 bases between them. The CDR3 loop spans 14 amino acids.